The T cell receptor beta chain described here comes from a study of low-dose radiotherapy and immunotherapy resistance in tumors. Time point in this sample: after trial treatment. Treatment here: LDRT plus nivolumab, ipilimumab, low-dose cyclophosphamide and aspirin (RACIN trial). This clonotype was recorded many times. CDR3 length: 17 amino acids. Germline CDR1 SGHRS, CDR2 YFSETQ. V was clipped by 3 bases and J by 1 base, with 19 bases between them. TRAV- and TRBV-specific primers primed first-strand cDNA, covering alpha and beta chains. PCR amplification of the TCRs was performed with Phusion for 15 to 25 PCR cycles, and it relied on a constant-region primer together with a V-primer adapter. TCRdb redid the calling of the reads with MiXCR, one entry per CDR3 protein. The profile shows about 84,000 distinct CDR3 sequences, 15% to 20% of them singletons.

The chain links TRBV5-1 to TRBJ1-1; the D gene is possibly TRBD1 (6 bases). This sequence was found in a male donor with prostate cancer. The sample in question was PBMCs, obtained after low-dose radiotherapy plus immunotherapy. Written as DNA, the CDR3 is TGCGCCAGCAGCTCGGGCCGGGGGGGGGCCGGGAACACTGAAGCTTTCTTT. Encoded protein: CASSSGRGGAGNTEAFF.